Presented here are 26 T cell receptor beta chains from one specimen sequenced in a study of graft-versus-host responses after intestinal transplantation. Which antigens these TCRs recognize remains unknown. Assay: immunoSEQ multiplex PCR; the TCRdb copy retains only in-frame clones and omits some. The sample contains roughly 80,000 clones, 87% of which appear only once. The starting material was unstimulated CD8+ T cells sorted from spleen or lymph node cells, obtained before transplant. Every receptor here comes from a human donor who was the organ donor for an intestinal transplant.

This clone was observed a few times. CDR3 loop: CASSLLASEQYF. DNA for the CDR3: TGTGCCAGCAGCCTACTAGCGAGTGAGCAGTACTTC. The J gene is TRBJ2-7, the V gene TRBV6-1; 7 nucleotides line up with TRBD2. The CDR3 consists of 12 residues. The J segment lost 7 bases and the V segment lost 6 bases, leaving 6 bases of the junction unmatched. Germline lookup yields CDR1 MNHNS and CDR2 SASEGT.

The rearrangement uses TRBV18 and TRBJ2-7; the D is unclear. V lost 3 bases to trimming and J lost 1 base, with 16 bases between them. This CDR3 contains 16 residues. Germline CDR1 is KGHSH and CDR2 is LQKENI. The CDR3 here is CASSPKQTPPSYEQYF. DNA of the CDR3: TGTGCCAGCTCACCGAAGCAGACTCCACCTTCCTACGAGCAGTACTTC.

In this sample, this clone turned up a few times. V usage is TRBV6-5 and J usage is TRBJ1-1; D ambiguous. This CDR3 comprises 15 residues. The V gene lost 4 bases and the J gene lost 8 bases, with 20 bases spanning the gap. CDR1 is MNHEY and CDR2 is SVGAGI in the germline V gene. Here the CDR3 DNA reads TGTGCCAGCAGTTTTATGGACCCAGTCCTAGGGGAAGCTTTCTTT. Residues: CASSFMDPVLGEAFF.

This chain uses TRBV18 with TRBJ1-1; D possibly corresponds to TRBD1 (5 bases). Germline V lookup: CDR1 KGHSH, CDR2 LQKENI. V was trimmed by 5 bases and J by 0 bases, leaving 22 bases between them. CDR3 length equals 18 residues. CDR3 nucleotide sequence: TGTGCCAGCTCATCGGGGCGACCGAGGGGCGGAATGAACACTGAAGCTTTCTTT. As protein: CASSSGRPRGGMNTEAFF.

The chain couples TRBV5-4 to TRBJ2-3; D might be TRBD2 (6 bases). This CDR3 is 15 amino acids long. Germline CDR1 is SGHNT and CDR2 is YYREEE (reference sequence). V was shortened by 0 bases and J by 4 bases, with 12 bases between the two germline ends. CDR3 sequence: CASSLDTSSPDTQYF. For the CDR3, the DNA is TGTGCCAGCAGCTTGGATACTAGCTCCCCAGATACGCAGTATTTT.

CDR3 protein: CASSQRWTGESTGELFF. CDR3 DNA sequence: TGCGCCAGCAGCCAGAGATGGACAGGGGAAAGTACCGGGGAGCTGTTTTTT. V usage is TRBV4-1 and J usage is TRBJ2-2, with 9 bases that match TRBD1. This CDR3 contains 17 residues. Per the germline V gene, CDR1 is MGHRA and CDR2 is YSYEKL. The V segment lost 3 bases and the J segment 5 bases; nucleotides outside the gene matches: 10.

The chain has TRBV28 and TRBJ2-7; TRBD1 is a possible D gene (6 bases). The CDR3 spans 14 residues. V was trimmed by 5 bases and J by 2 bases, leaving 13 bases between them. Germline V CDR1 and CDR2: MDHEN, SYDVKM. This chain's CDR3 is CASSPGHNPYEQYF. The DNA of the CDR3 is TGTGCCAGCAGTCCGGGACACAACCCCTACGAGCAGTACTTC.

The rearrangement uses TRBV9 and TRBJ1-1; unclear D gene. The germline CDR1 and CDR2 sequences are SGDLS and YYNGEE. The CDR3 extends over 15 amino acids. Trimming shortened V by 3 bases and J by 1 base, and 13 bases separated the two germline ends. CDR3 sequence: CASSARLDSNTEAFF. CDR3 in DNA: TGTGCCAGCAGCGCCCGCTTAGATTCGAACACTGAAGCTTTCTTT.

The V and J genes are TRBV5-1 and TRBJ1-1; D unresolved. Germline lookup yields CDR1 SGHRS and CDR2 YFSETQ. V lost 0 bases and J 5 bases, leaving 2 bases between the germline ends. The CDR3 has 11 amino acids. CDR3 sequence: CASSLETEAFF. In DNA form, the CDR3 reads TGCGCCAGCAGCTTGGAAACTGAAGCTTTCTTT.

The rearrangement links TRBV13 to TRBJ1-1; TRBD1 is a possible D gene (6 bases). V lost 2 bases and J lost 1, with 17 bases in between. Germline V gene sequence: CDR1 PRHDT, CDR2 FYEKMQ (reference sequence). The CDR3 totals 17 residues. CDR3 loop: CASSLREGHPKNTEAFF. CDR3 DNA: TGTGCCAGCAGCTTAAGGGAGGGACATCCAAAGAACACTGAAGCTTTCTTT.

The V call is TRBV5-5, the J call TRBJ1-5; D uncertain. This CDR3 has 13 residues. Germline-derived CDR1 and CDR2 are SGHKS and YYEKEE (reference sequence). V lost 0 bases, J lost 5 bases, and 6 bases lay in between. In DNA, the CDR3 is TGTGCCAGCAGCTTGGCCATTTATCAGCCCCAGCATTTT. It specifies CASSLAIYQPQHF.

This chain uses TRBV4-2 with TRBJ1-2; TRBD1 is a possible D gene (5 bases). Between the trimmed V and J ends, which lost 1 base and 1 base, there was a span of 25 bases. The V gene's germline CDR1 is LGHNA and CDR2 YNFKEQ. This CDR3 is built from 20 residues. The CDR3 spells CASSQVRVRGRDYINYGYTF. The CDR3 DNA follows: TGTGCCAGCAGCCAAGTTCGAGTTCGGGGGAGAGATTATATTAACTATGGCTACACCTTC.

The V call is TRBV2, the J call TRBJ2-3, with TRBD2 matching over 11 bases. This CDR3 has 16 amino acids. Per the germline V gene, CDR1 is SNHLY and CDR2 is FYNNEI. V trimming: 3 bases; J trimming: 4 bases; junction bases outside the gene matches: 6. The CDR3 region is CASSDSGGAEADTQYF. The DNA for the CDR3 is TGTGCCAGCAGTGATAGCGGGGGGGCTGAGGCAGATACGCAGTATTTT.

This rearrangement joins TRBV27 to TRBJ1-2, with 7 bases lining up with TRBD1. J gave up 2 bases and V 4 bases, and 4 bases lay outside the gene matches. In germline, CDR1 is MNHEY, CDR2 SMNVEV (reference sequence). The CDR3 is 14 amino acids. CDR3 DNA sequence: TGTGCCAGCAGTTCCTCGACAGGGAACTATGGCTACACCTTC. Protein: CASSSSTGNYGYTF.

CDR3 loop: CASSPSGTGGYEQYF. CDR3 DNA: TGTGCCAGCAGCCCAAGCGGGACAGGGGGATACGAGCAGTACTTC. The chain employs TRBV9 and TRBJ2-7; TRBD1 matches at 11 bases. The V segment lost 4 bases and the J segment 4 bases; nucleotides outside the gene matches: 7. Germline assignment: CDR1 SGDLS and CDR2 YYNGEE. The CDR3 is made up of 15 amino acids.

In nucleotides, the CDR3 is TGTGCCAGCAGTATGACAGGGGGCGGCTTTGTATACGAGCAGTACTTC. As protein: CASSMTGGGFVYEQYF. V and J are TRBV28 and TRBJ2-7, with TRBD1 identical over 10 bases. The CDR3 has 16 amino acids. CDR1 MDHEN and CDR2 SYDVKM come from the germline V gene. V gave up 5 bases and J gave up 4 bases; unmatched junction bases: 11.

The rearrangement joins TRBV2 to TRBJ2-3; D is possibly TRBD1 or TRBD2 (6 bases each). V was clipped by 9 bases and J by 4 bases, with 14 bases between them. The germline V gene encodes CDR1 SNHLY and CDR2 FYNNEI. The CDR3 loop spans 13 amino acids. The CDR3 spells CASKSGGPDTQYF. The CDR3 bases are TGTGCCAGTAAGTCTGGGGGGCCAGATACGCAGTATTTT.

The CDR3: CACTWGLNEKLFF. CDR3 DNA sequence: TGTGCCTGCACTTGGGGCCTTAATGAAAAACTGTTTTTT. This sequence joins TRBV30 and TRBJ1-4; possible D gene TRBD1, 5 bases. V was trimmed by 6 bases and J by 4 bases, leaving 12 bases between them. Germline CDR1 reads GTSNPN; CDR2 reads SVGIG (reference sequence). The CDR3 is 13 amino acids.

V usage is TRBV30 and J usage is TRBJ1-3, with D tentatively TRBD1 (6 bases). The CDR3 sequence is 13 residues long. Germline CDR1 reads GTSNPN; CDR2 reads SVGIG (reference sequence). The V end was cut by 0 bases, the J end by 8 bases, with 11 bases between. CDR3 sequence reads: CAWSVDSLDTIYF. CDR3 DNA sequence: TGTGCCTGGAGTGTGGACAGTCTGGACACCATATATTTT.

In its sample, this clone was seen once. This chain links TRBV29-1 with TRBJ1-2, with D maybe TRBD1 (5 bases). The CDR3 length is 12 residues. Trimming left V 2 bases short and J 3 bases short, with 7 bases between. CDR1 is SQVTM and CDR2 is ANQGSEA in the germline V gene. For the CDR3, the DNA is TGCAGCGTTGAATGGGGGGACTATGGCTACACCTTC. This codes for CSVEWGDYGYTF.

The CDR3 nucleotides are TGTGCCAGCAGTTTCGCATTTGCCTCTGAAGCTTTCTTT. Protein sequence: CASSFAFASEAFF. The chain recombines TRBV28 with TRBJ1-1; D remains ambiguous. This CDR3 contains 13 residues. Germline CDR1 and CDR2: MDHEN and SYDVKM. The V gene lost 3 bases and the J gene lost 6 bases, with 11 bases spanning the gap.

The gene calls are TRBV5-1 and TRBJ1-5, with D perhaps TRBD1 (5 bases). Trimming pared 6 bases from V and 0 bases from J, leaving 7 bases between. This CDR3 is built from 13 residues. CDR1 is SGHRS and CDR2 is YFSETQ in the germline V gene. The CDR3 bases are TGCGCCAGCATCAGGGATAGCAATCAGCCCCAGCATTTT. Its protein product is CASIRDSNQPQHF. Full variable domain (outside the CDR3, taken from reference TRBV5-1 and TRBJ1-5): KAGVTQTPRYLIKTRGQQVTLSCSPISGHRSVSWYQQTPGQGLQFLFEYFSETQRNKGNFPGRFSGRQFSNSRSEMNVSTLELGDSALYLCASIRDSNQPQHFGDGTRLSIL.

Regarding this clone: The same CDR3 arises from other DNA sequences in this sample as well. The chain joins TRBV19 to TRBJ2-2, with D uncertain. The CDR3 is made up of 12 amino acids. Between the trimmed V and J ends, which lost 3 bases and 6 bases, there was a span of 5 bases. Germline-derived CDR1 and CDR2 are LNHDA and SQIVND (reference sequence). The CDR3 here is CASSIPAGELFF. The CDR3 DNA reads as TGTGCCAGTAGTATCCCCGCCGGGGAGCTGTTTTTT.

The chain links TRBV27 to TRBJ2-1; D remains unclear. The V end was cut by 4 bases, the J end by 5 bases, with 12 bases between. The CDR3 contains 14 residues. Germline V gives CDR1 MNHEY, CDR2 SMNVEV (reference sequence). The CDR3 loop reads CASSWAHPDNEQFF. Written as DNA, the CDR3 is TGTGCCAGCAGTTGGGCGCACCCTGACAATGAGCAGTTCTTC.

This clone was seen just once. V gene TRBV6-5 combines with J gene TRBJ2-1; 10 positions agree with TRBD2. Germline-derived CDR1 and CDR2 are MNHEY and SVGAGI. The CDR3 is made up of 15 amino acids. J lost 4 bases, V lost 7 bases, and 7 bases had no gene match. In DNA form, the CDR3 reads TGTGCCAGCACCCCCCCTAGCGGGGGTTACAATGAGCAGTTCTTC. Encoded protein: CASTPPSGGYNEQFF.

The chain employs TRBV5-1 and TRBJ2-1; TRBD1 matches 8 bases. Germline lookup yields CDR1 SGHRS and CDR2 YFSETQ. The CDR3 is made up of 16 amino acids. Germline trimming cut 3 bases from V and 1 base from J; bases unmatched to any gene: 6. CDR3 bases: TGCGCCAGCAGCTGGCTGGACAGGGCATCCTACAATGAGCAGTTCTTC. Its translation: CASSWLDRASYNEQFF.